A selection of T cell receptor beta chains follows, all from one sample in a study of T cells in Graves' hyperthyroidism and ophthalmopathy. One entry per CDR3 protein results from TCRdb running MiXCR on the multiplex PCR reads. The sample holds around 700,000 distinct CDR3 sequences, roughly 20% seen once. The sample was blood. Receptors originate from a woman aged 45-60 years with Graves' hyperthyroidism that later progressed to Graves' ophthalmopathy. The CDR3 runs from the conserved cysteine through the conserved F or W. A D gene is named only where the DNA matches it firmly. The size entry is marked missing in some rows and otherwise reads once, few, many or a size class.

clone_size cdr3_length j_call d_call v_call cdr3_nt cdr3_aa
. 14 TRBJ1-5 . TRBV5-8 TGTGCCAGCAGGCGCGACTCGACCAATCAGCCCCAGCATTTT CASRRDSTNQPQHF
few 13 TRBJ1-2 . TRBV29-1 TGCAGCGTTGAACGGGCAGTTCACGATGGCTACACCTTC CSVERAVHDGYTF
few 16 TRBJ2-3 TRBD1 TRBV5-8 TGTGCCAGCAGCCGTCGACAGGGGGCAGGCACAGATACGCAGTATTTT CASSRRQGAGTDTQYF
many 13 TRBJ1-2 . TRBV27 TGTGCCAGCAGTTCGGCGGAAGGGCGGGGCTACACCTTC CASSSAEGRGYTF
. 17 TRBJ2-4 . TRBV7-8 TGTGCCAGCAGCTTACATCAGGTTTCTTTAGCCAAAAACATTCAGTACTTC CASSLHQVSLAKNIQYF
many 16 TRBJ2-1 TRBD2 TRBV7-8 TGTGCCAGCAGCTTAGATATAGCGGGCCATTACAATGAGCAGTTCTTC CASSLDIAGHYNEQFF
many 15 TRBJ1-1 . TRBV18 TGTGCCAGCTCACCAAACACAGGGTCGAACACTGAAGCTTTCTTT CASSPNTGSNTEAFF
. 17 TRBJ2-1 TRBD2 TRBV6-2/TRBV6-3 TGTGCCAGCAGTTATTCCCTTCTAGCGGGGAGCCCCAATGAGCAGTTCTTC CASSYSLLAGSPNEQFF
. 14 TRBJ1-1 . TRBV12-3/TRBV12-4 TGTGCCAGCGGCCCGCCGCAGGGGAACACTGAAGCTTTCTTT CASGPPQGNTEAFF
few 14 TRBJ1-2 TRBD1 TRBV6-1 TGTGCCAGCAACCACAGGGGGCGAATCTATGGCTACACCTTC CASNHRGRIYGYTF
. 14 TRBJ2-3 TRBD1 TRBV18 TGTGCCAGCTCTTCGACAGGGGGCAGAGATACGCAGTATTTT CASSSTGGRDTQYF
. 15 TRBJ2-1 TRBD2 TRBV9 TGTGCCAGCAGCGCGGGACTAGCGGGGACCGGAAAGCAGTTCTTC CASSAGLAGTGKQFF
many 16 TRBJ2-3 TRBD2 TRBV6-1 TGTGCCAGCAGTAGACTAGCTAAGAAGGCGCAGGATACGCAGTATTTT CASSRLAKKAQDTQYF
few 14 TRBJ1-5 . TRBV2 TGTGCCAGTCAAAGGGACAACTCCAATCAGCCCCAGCATTTT CASQRDNSNQPQHF
. 13 TRBJ2-1 . TRBV6-1 TGTGCCAGCAGCAACGGGGGATACAATGAGCAGTTCTTC CASSNGGYNEQFF